This note documents a single T cell receptor (beta chain) sequence. Clones were sequenced by immunoSEQ multiplex PCR, and TCRdb holds only the in-frame ones, with some missing. The top ten hold 20% to 25% of the sample, which has about 5,700 clones, just under 70% seen once. This entry comes from a study of CD4+ T cells in melanoma. Germline values: CDR1 MGHRA, CDR2 YSYEKL. V gave up 4 bases and J gave up 1 base, with 10 bases separating them. The CDR3 is 14 residues long. The sequenced material came from cells from a culture (not recorded whether cultured in vitro). This receptor was identified in a human donor with melanoma. The rearrangement links TRBV4-1 to TRBJ1-2; D perhaps matches TRBD1 (5 bases). The CDR3 DNA is TGCGCCAGCAGCCTGATACAGGATAACTATGGCTACACCTTC. This sequence encodes CASSLIQDNYGYTF.